This TCR beta chain was profiled in a study of blood T cells in healthy people across ages. General observations from the study: Strong correlation linked observed beta diversity and percent naive T cells.

A second PCR, run for about 6 to 11 cycles, used a sample-barcoded 5' primer plus a J-beta primer mix. Each of the cDNA molecules was tagged by a template-switch adaptor with 12 random nucleotides. TCRdb recomputed calls from the 5' RACE reads with MiXCR, one row per CDR3 protein. The table includes about 580,000 distinct CDR3 sequences, around 48% detected once. Concerning this clonotype itself: Its antigen is still unknown.

Sequenced material: blood. The sequence was obtained from a man older than 75 in good health.

CDR3 in amino acids: CASSSHLGLAYEQYF. For the CDR3, the DNA is TGTGCCAGCAGTTCCCACTTGGGACTGGCATACGAGCAGTACTTC. This chain uses TRBV6-2 or TRBV6-3 with TRBJ2-7, with a tentative D call TRBD2 (6 bases). The CDR3 sequence is 15 residues long. Germline CDR1 reads MNHEY; CDR2 reads SVGEGT. V was pared by 4 bases and J by 4 bases, with 17 bases between.